The 28 T cell receptor beta chains below were found in one sample sequenced in a study of blood T cell repertoires in COVID-19. Data came from immunoSEQ multiplex PCR; TCRdb stores just in-frame clones and leaves some out. Of hundreds of thousands of clones detected, roughly 81% appear once; the ten largest clones hold 6.5% to 9.5%. Sequenced: peripheral blood. Receptors originate from a woman aged 80 or older with COVID-19, enrolled during active disease.

The chain is built from TRBV11-2 and TRBJ1-2; D not certain. The CDR3 consists of 13 residues. Germline CDR1 SGHAT, CDR2 FQNNGV. V gave up 4 bases and J gave up 6 bases, with 12 bases separating them. CDR3 nucleotide sequence: TGTGCCAGCAGCTACATACAATCGAATGGCTACACCTTC. It yields the protein CASSYIQSNGYTF.

This chain links TRBV6-6 with TRBJ1-5; no clear D gene. V lost 2 bases and J 1 base, leaving 12 bases between the germline ends. Germline CDR1 reads MNHNY; CDR2 reads SVGAGI (reference sequence). This CDR3 has 16 residues. The CDR3 coding sequence is TGTGCCAGCAGTTACGGCGGGGTGAGGAGCAATCAGCCCCAGCATTTT. It codes for CASSYGGVRSNQPQHF.

J is TRBJ1-2 and V is TRBV11-2, with 7 bases fitting TRBD1. Germline loops: CDR1 SGHAT, CDR2 FQNNGV. The CDR3 runs to 14 residues. Trimming took 5 bases from V and 4 from J; bases not matched to a gene: 7. In nucleotides, the CDR3 is TGTGCCAGCAGCCAGGGACAGCACGGCTATGGCTACACCTTC. Translating gives CASSQGQHGYGYTF.

V is TRBV19 and J is TRBJ1-5, with D unresolved. The germline V gene encodes CDR1 LNHDA and CDR2 SQIVND (reference sequence). V lost 5 bases and J 2 bases, leaving 7 bases between the germline ends. The CDR3 runs 13 residues. In DNA form, the CDR3 reads TGTGCCAGTAGTCCCTCAGGCAATCAGCCCCAGCATTTT. Its translation: CASSPSGNQPQHF.

CDR3 sequence reads: CASSIGGAGDTQYF. CDR3 coding DNA: TGTGCCAGCAGCATAGGGGGGGCCGGAGATACGCAGTATTTT. The rearrangement joins TRBV5-6 to TRBJ2-3; D is possibly TRBD2 (7 bases). V was shortened by 4 bases and J by 5 bases, with 14 bases between the two germline ends. The CDR3 has 14 amino acids. CDR1 SGHDT and CDR2 YYEEEE come from the germline V gene. The full variable domain, completed using reference TRBV5-6 and TRBJ2-3, is DAGVTQSPTHLIKTRGQQVTLRCSPKSGHDTVSWYQQALGQGPQFIFQYYEEEERQRGNFPDRFSGHQFPNYSSELNVNALLLGDSALYLCASSIGGAGDTQYFGPGTRLTVL.

The CDR3 region is CASNTIHRGTGELFF. CDR3 in DNA: TGTGCCAGCAACACCATACATAGGGGCACCGGGGAGCTGTTTTTT. V gene TRBV11-2 combines with J gene TRBJ2-2; D is perhaps TRBD1 (5 bases). Germline V gene lookup returns CDR1 SGHAT and CDR2 FQNNGV. The CDR3 length is 15 residues. The ends were cut back, 7 bases at V and 4 bases at J, with 16 bases in the middle.

The chain recombines TRBV5-1 with TRBJ2-5; possible D gene TRBD2, 6 bases. Germline V lookup: CDR1 SGHRS, CDR2 YFSETQ. V gave up 4 bases and J gave up 4 bases, with 8 bases separating them. CDR3 size: 12 residues. CDR3 DNA sequence: TGCGCCAGCAGCCATAGCGGAGAGACCCAGTACTTC. Translating it yields CASSHSGETQYF.

In the case of this clone: The sample holds other DNA sequences that translate to the same CDR3. The V gene is TRBV5-1, the J gene TRBJ1-2, with D unresolved. Germline lookup yields CDR1 SGHRS and CDR2 YFSETQ. The CDR3 spans 12 residues. V was pared by 4 bases and J by 2 bases, with 6 bases between. CDR3 protein: CASSGGNYGYTF. For the CDR3, the DNA is TGCGCCAGCAGCGGCGGCAACTATGGCTACACCTTC.

The chain carries TRBV30 and TRBJ1-6, with no clear D. This CDR3 contains 12 residues. CDR1 is GTSNPN, CDR2 SVGIG, per germline (reference sequence). Deletions cut 8 bases from V and 6 bases from J, with 11 bases between. This chain's CDR3 is CALNPRNSPLHF. The CDR3, as DNA: TGTGCCCTCAATCCGCGTAATTCACCCCTCCACTTT.

This chain links TRBV4-1 with TRBJ1-2; 9 bases align to TRBD1. This CDR3 spans 15 amino acids. In germline, CDR1 is MGHRA, CDR2 YSYEKL. Unmatched junction bases numbered 2, after V lost 3 bases and J lost 0 bases. CDR3 amino acids: CASSQGQGSNYGYTF. CDR3 bases: TGCGCCAGCAGCCAGGGACAGGGTTCTAACTATGGCTACACCTTC.

The J gene is TRBJ1-5, the V gene TRBV19, with a tentative D call TRBD1 (6 bases). The CDR3 sequence is 14 residues long. Germline assignment: CDR1 LNHDA and CDR2 SQIVND (reference sequence). Trimming cost V 3 bases and J 6 bases, with 12 bases left between them. Here the CDR3 reads CASSIGGLSQPQHF. The CDR3 coding sequence is TGTGCCAGTAGTATCGGGGGGCTCAGTCAGCCCCAGCATTTT.

This chain uses TRBV19 with TRBJ1-4, with TRBD1 identical over 11 bases. Germline V gene sequence: CDR1 LNHDA, CDR2 SQIVND (reference sequence). There are 17 residues in the CDR3. V shed 5 bases and J 2 bases; nucleotides not matched to a gene: 7. Here the CDR3 DNA reads TGTGCCAGTAGTCCTTTGGACAGGGGGCTGACTAATGAAAAACTGTTTTTT. Amino acids: CASSPLDRGLTNEKLFF.

The chain recombines TRBV5-1 with TRBJ2-1; 9 bases map to TRBD2. Germline V gene lookup returns CDR1 SGHRS and CDR2 YFSETQ. J lost 6 bases, V lost 4 bases, and 8 bases had no gene match. The CDR3 is 15 residues long. CDR3 nucleotides: TGCGCCAGCAGCCCGGGACTAGCCTCGGGCAATGAGCAGTTCTTC. As protein: CASSPGLASGNEQFF. Combining the CDR3 with reference TRBV5-1 and TRBJ2-1 gives the whole variable domain KAGVTQTPRYLIKTRGQQVTLSCSPISGHRSVSWYQQTPGQGLQFLFEYFSETQRNKGNFPGRFSGRQFSNSRSEMNVSTLELGDSALYLCASSPGLASGNEQFFGPGTRLTVL.

The rearrangement uses TRBV7-3 and TRBJ2-1, with 13 positions matching TRBD2. Germline V gene data show CDR1 as SGHTA and CDR2 as FQGTGA. Trimming took 5 bases from V and 6 from J; bases not matched to a gene: 4. The CDR3 length is 15 residues. CDR3 sequence (DNA): TGTGCCAGCAGCAAGACTAGCGGGGGGTTCAATGAGCAGTTCTTC. Its protein is CASSKTSGGFNEQFF.

V usage is TRBV21-1 and J usage is TRBJ1-1; TRBD1, the D gene given by the table, was not confirmed from the DNA. TRBV21-1 is recorded as a pseudogene. The CDR3 has 17 amino acids. The chain's CDR3 is CASSMEPTKGQASEAFF. The DNA for the CDR3 is TGTGCCAGCAGCATGGAGCCCACTAAAGGACAGGCCTCTGAAGCTTTCTTT.

The chain has TRBV27 and TRBJ1-1, with a possible D match to TRBD1 (6 bases). The CDR3 is 16 residues long. Trimming stripped 6 bases from V and 1 base from J, with 18 bases between. Germline CDR1 is MNHEY and CDR2 is SMNVEV (reference sequence). This CDR3 is CASRILLGHRNTEAFF. The CDR3 nucleotides are TGTGCCAGCAGAATCCTGTTGGGACACCGGAACACTGAAGCTTTCTTT.

The rearrangement joins TRBV11-2 to TRBJ1-1; 7 positions match TRBD1. This CDR3 contains 12 residues. The V segment lost 6 bases and the J segment 12 bases; nucleotides outside the gene matches: 10. Germline V gene lookup returns CDR1 SGHAT and CDR2 FQNNGV. The CDR3 region has the DNA TGTGCCAGCAGTCGTCAGGGGGAGAGAACTTTCTTT. Residues: CASSRQGERTFF.

As regards this clone: This specimen includes other DNA sequences encoding the same CDR3. The genes are TRBV7-9 and TRBJ2-1; 12 positions agree with TRBD2. The CDR3 has 16 amino acids. Germline V gives CDR1 SEHNR, CDR2 FQNEAQ (reference sequence). V gave up 4 bases and J gave up 1 base; unmatched junction bases: 2. The CDR3 DNA follows: TGTGCCAGCAGCTCCCTAGCGGGAGGGTCCTACAATGAGCAGTTCTTC. This encodes CASSSLAGGSYNEQFF.

CDR3 protein: CASSWGYSSRSYEQYF. In DNA form, the CDR3 reads TGTGCCAGCAGTTGGGGCTACAGCAGCCGTTCCTACGAGCAGTACTTC. V is TRBV27 and J is TRBJ2-7; tentatively, D is TRBD1 (5 bases). V lost 4 bases to trimming and J lost 1 base, with 17 bases between them. In germline, CDR1 is MNHEY, CDR2 SMNVEV (reference sequence). The length of the CDR3 is 16 residues.

As concerns this clone: This same CDR3 is encoded by further DNA sequences in the sample. J is TRBJ2-7 and V is TRBV6-5; 10 bases line up with TRBD2. The CDR3 loop spans 14 amino acids. Losses at the gene ends were 5 bases for V and 4 bases for J; bases not matched to a gene: 5. Germline CDR1 is MNHEY and CDR2 is SVGAGI. DNA for the CDR3: TGTGCCAGCAGTCCGGGACTAGCGAGGTACGAGCAGTACTTC. This translates into CASSPGLARYEQYF.

The J gene is TRBJ2-7, the V gene TRBV24-1; D unclear. This CDR3 spans 14 amino acids. Germline V lookup: CDR1 KGHDR, CDR2 SFDVKD. The V and J ends lost 4 bases and 2 bases respectively, with 11 bases between them. The CDR3, as DNA: TGTGCCACCAGTGAAGCTAACCGTGCCTACGAGCAGTACTTC. Protein sequence: CATSEANRAYEQYF.

V usage is TRBV6-2 or TRBV6-3 and J usage is TRBJ1-2; 10 bases line up with TRBD1. Trimming at V came to 2 bases and at J to 4 bases, leaving 4 bases not matched to a gene. Looked up from germline, CDR1 is MNHEY and CDR2 is SVGEGT. CDR3 length equals 15 residues. The CDR3 bases are TGTGCCAGCAGTTACCCCGGGACAGGGGCCTATGGCTACACCTTC. This codes for CASSYPGTGAYGYTF.

The J gene is TRBJ2-7, the V gene TRBV11-3; D is perhaps TRBD2 (6 bases). This CDR3 contains 13 residues. The germline CDR1 and CDR2 sequences are SGHNT and YENEEA. Trimming removed 5 bases from V and 2 bases from J, with 10 bases in between. The CDR3 loop is CASSAGGAYEQYF. For the CDR3, the DNA is TGTGCCAGCAGCGCGGGCGGGGCCTACGAGCAGTACTTC.

This sequence joins TRBV15 and TRBJ2-1; TRBD2 agrees at 11 bases. Germline CDR1 and CDR2: LNHNV and YYDKDF (reference sequence). The CDR3 length is 19 residues. With V trimmed by 0 bases and J by 0 bases, 7 bases remained unmatched. CDR3: CATSRDPGLAGGSYNEQFF. In DNA, the CDR3 is TGTGCCACCAGCAGAGATCCAGGGCTAGCGGGGGGCTCCTACAATGAGCAGTTCTTC.

This clone was found a few times. The CDR3 spells CASTKGLSGQWNTEAFF. CDR3 in DNA: TGTGCCAGCACCAAAGGCCTTTCGGGACAGTGGAACACTGAAGCTTTCTTT. This chain links TRBV2 with TRBJ1-1, with 7 positions matching TRBD1. V trimming: 7 bases; J trimming: 1 base; junction bases outside the gene matches: 15. The CDR3 runs 17 residues. The germline gives CDR1 SNHLY, CDR2 FYNNEI. The whole variable domain, remainder taken from reference TRBV2 and TRBJ1-1, is EPEVTQTPSHQVTQMGQEVILRCVPISNHLYFYWYRQILGQKVEFLVSFYNNEISEKSEIFDDQFSVERPDGSNFTLKIRSTKLEDSAMYFCASTKGLSGQWNTEAFFGQGTRLTVV.

The chain is built from TRBV19 and TRBJ2-5; 8 nucleotides align to TRBD2. V lost 7 bases, J lost 3 bases, and 10 bases stayed unmatched. Germline lookup yields CDR1 LNHDA and CDR2 SQIVND (reference sequence). This CDR3 has 15 residues. The CDR3 nucleotides are TGTGCCAGTAATTCGGGGGGGCTATCTAAAGAGACCCAGTACTTC. Residues: CASNSGGLSKETQYF.

This chain connects TRBV11-2 to TRBJ1-4; weak D call: TRBD1 (5 bases). The CDR3 runs to 15 residues. Germline V gene data show CDR1 as SGHAT and CDR2 as FQNNGV. Trimming pared 7 bases from V and 4 bases from J, leaving 16 bases between. In DNA form, the CDR3 reads TGTGCCAGCACCCCAACCTGGGGGGGTAATGAAAAACTGTTTTTT. This translates into CASTPTWGGNEKLFF.

The chain uses TRBV9 and TRBJ2-5; 8 nucleotides agree with TRBD2. V lost 0 bases and J lost 4; bases outside the gene matches: 5. Germline V gene sequence: CDR1 SGDLS, CDR2 YYNGEE. This CDR3 spans 15 amino acids. CDR3 in DNA: TGTGCCAGCAGCGTAGGCGGGGGGCTGAGAGAGACCCAGTACTTC. Amino acid sequence: CASSVGGGLRETQYF.